This record looks at one T cell receptor (beta chain) sequence and its context. Its antigen remains unknown. This entry belongs to a study of CXCR3-negative and CXCR3-positive naive CD8 T cells. At the level of the study: Sequencing yielded 120 million to 150 million TRB reads, roughly 1.5 +/- 0.3 million per library.

Study-wide results and caveats: Both of the naive subsets showed about the same high diversity, but memory CD8+ cells had much less.

The authors made the TRB cDNA libraries by 5' RACE using UMI labels. TCRdb reprocessed the 5' RACE reads, with one entry per CDR3 protein and no DNA. The sample data list tens of thousands of distinct CDR3 sequences. This CDR3 is built from 17 residues. CDR1 and CDR2 (germline): SGHDN, FVKESK. The rearrangement uses TRBV14 and TRBJ2-2; no DNA is available, so the TRBD2 call from TCRdb remains unchecked. The TCR originated in a human donor in good health. Some clones in this sample may be carry-over from other donors' samples. Sample: memory CD8+ T cells from blood. Here the CDR3 reads CASSQRGSHSATGELFF. Full variable domain (missing parts from reference TRBV14 and TRBJ2-2): EAGVTQFPSHSVIEKGQTVTLRCDPISGHDNLYWYRRVMGKEIKFLLHFVKESKQDESGMPNNRFLAERTGGTYSTLKVQPAELEDSGVYFCASSQRGSHSATGELFFGEGSRLTVL.